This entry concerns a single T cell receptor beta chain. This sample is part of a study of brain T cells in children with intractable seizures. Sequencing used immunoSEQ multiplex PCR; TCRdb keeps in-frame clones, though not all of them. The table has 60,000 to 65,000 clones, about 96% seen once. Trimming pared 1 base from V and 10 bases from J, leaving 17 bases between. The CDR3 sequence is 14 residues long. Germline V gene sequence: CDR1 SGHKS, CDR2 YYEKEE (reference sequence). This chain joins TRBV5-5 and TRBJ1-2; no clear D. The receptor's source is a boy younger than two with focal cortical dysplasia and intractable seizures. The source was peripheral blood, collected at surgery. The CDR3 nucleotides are TGTGCCAGCAGCTTGACCCTCCTTGGTTGGGACTACACCTTC. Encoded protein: CASSLTLLGWDYTF.